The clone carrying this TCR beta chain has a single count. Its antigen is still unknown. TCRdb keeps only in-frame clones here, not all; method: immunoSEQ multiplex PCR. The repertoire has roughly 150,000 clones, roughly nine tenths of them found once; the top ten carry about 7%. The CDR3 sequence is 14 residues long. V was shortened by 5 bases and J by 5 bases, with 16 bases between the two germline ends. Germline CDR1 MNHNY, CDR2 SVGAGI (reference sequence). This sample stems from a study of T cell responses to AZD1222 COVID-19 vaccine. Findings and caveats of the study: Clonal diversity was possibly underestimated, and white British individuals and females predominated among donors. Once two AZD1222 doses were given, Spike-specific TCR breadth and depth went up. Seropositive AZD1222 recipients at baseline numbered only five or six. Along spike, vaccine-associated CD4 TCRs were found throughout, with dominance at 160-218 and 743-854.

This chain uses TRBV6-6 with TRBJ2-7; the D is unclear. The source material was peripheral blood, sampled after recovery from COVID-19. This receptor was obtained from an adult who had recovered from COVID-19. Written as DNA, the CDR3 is TGTGCCAGCAGTGGGGTACCCCAGACCCACGAGCAGTACTTC. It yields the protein CASSGVPQTHEQYF.